This TCR beta chain came from a study of blood T cells in healthy people across ages. Using a J-beta primer mix together with a sample-barcoded 5' primer, a second PCR was run for roughly 7 to 12 cycles. Carrying 12 random nucleotides, a template-switch adaptor labeled each individual cDNA molecule. Any given sample supplied a minimum of 2.5 million CDR3-containing paired-end reads. TCRdb re-called the 5' RACE reads with MiXCR, one entry per CDR3 protein. The table shows roughly 860,000 distinct CDR3 sequences, with approximately 67% occurring only once. The germline CDR1 and CDR2 sequences are SEHNR and FQNEAQ (reference sequence). V gave up 5 bases and J gave up 1 base, with 11 bases separating them. This CDR3 spans 14 amino acids. This clonotype has just one count.

Sequenced sample: blood. The receptor was isolated from a man between 25 and 39 years old in good health. The chain combines TRBV7-9 with TRBJ2-5; D may be TRBD1 (5 bases). CDR3 in amino acids: CASSAQGIQETQYF. CDR3 in DNA: TGTGCCAGCAGCGCGCAGGGAATCCAAGAGACCCAGTACTTC.